The 3 T cell receptor beta chains below come from one sample, sequenced in a study of beta chain features in type 1 diabetes (dated by TCRdb to 2016 to 2019). Library construction relied on the immunoSEQ multiplex PCR assay. The entire isolated RNA was reverse transcribed using the High Capacity cDNA Reverse Transcription Kit, and thus expressed TCRB transcripts were sequenced. TCRdb's version of the immuneACCESS table is confined to in-frame rearrangements and falls short of the full clone set. An unresolved V gene accounts for under half of the shortfall where checked; the remainder is of unknown origin. For this sample the table gives hundreds of thousands of clones, of which 15% to 17% were detected only once. The ten largest clones represent more than 0.08% of the sample. Material for sequencing was naive CD4+ T cells from blood. Read against the paper, the sample's cell subset or site label means: true naive CD4+ T cells. The receptors shown here come from a man between 18 and 29 years old in good health.

This clone was detected a few times. This chain joins TRBV14 and TRBJ2-5, with TRBD1 matching over 11 bases. The CDR3 loop spans 14 amino acids. Germline CDR1 SGHDN, CDR2 FVKESK. V lost 4 bases to trimming and J lost 6 bases; unmatched junction nucleotides: 4. As DNA, the CDR3 is TGTGCCAGCAGCCGGACAGGGGGCGTGAAGACCCAGTACTTC. Encoded protein: CASSRTGGVKTQYF.

The rearrangement uses TRBV4-2 and TRBJ1-3, with D perhaps matching TRBD1 (6 bases). With 0 bases removed from V and 0 bases from J, the gap between germline ends came to 12 bases. Germline CDR1 LGHNA, CDR2 YNFKEQ. The CDR3 has 17 amino acids. The CDR3 coding sequence is TGTGCCAGCAGCCAAGATACAGGGATGGGCTCTGGAAACACCATATATTTT. Its protein product is CASSQDTGMGSGNTIYF.

This clone was detected only a few times. V gene TRBV30 combines with J gene TRBJ1-5, with D possibly matching TRBD1 (5 bases). This CDR3 spans 13 amino acids. Germline values: CDR1 GTSNPN, CDR2 SVGIG (reference sequence). V lost 4 bases to trimming and J lost 4 bases, with 11 bases between them. CDR3 protein: CAWNGDRNQPQHF. CDR3 in DNA: TGTGCCTGGAATGGGGACCGTAATCAGCCCCAGCATTTT.